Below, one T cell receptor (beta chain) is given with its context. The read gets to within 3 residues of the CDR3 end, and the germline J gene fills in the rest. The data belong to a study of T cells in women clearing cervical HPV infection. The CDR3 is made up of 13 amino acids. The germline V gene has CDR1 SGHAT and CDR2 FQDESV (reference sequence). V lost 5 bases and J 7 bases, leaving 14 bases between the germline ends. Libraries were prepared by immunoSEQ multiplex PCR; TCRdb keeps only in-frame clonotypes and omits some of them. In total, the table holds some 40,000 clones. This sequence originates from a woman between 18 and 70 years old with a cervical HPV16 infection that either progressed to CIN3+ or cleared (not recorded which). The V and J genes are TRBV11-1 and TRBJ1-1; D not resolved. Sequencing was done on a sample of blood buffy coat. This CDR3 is CASSLGLFFEAFF. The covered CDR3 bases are TGTGCCAGCAGCCTAGGACTATTTTTTGAA. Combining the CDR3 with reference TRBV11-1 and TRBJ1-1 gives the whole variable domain EAEVAQSPRYKITEKSQAVAFWCDPISGHATLYWYRQILGQGPELLVQFQDESVVDDSQLPKDRFSAERLKGVDSTLKIQPAELGDSAMYLCASSLGLFFEAFFGQGTRLTVV.